Following are 4 T cell receptor beta chains from one sample sequenced in a study of blood T cell repertoires in COVID-19. Repertoires were generated with immunoSEQ multiplex PCR, while TCRdb's copy carries only in-frame clones and drops some. The sample contains 230,000 or so clones, approximately 80% of which appear only once. The sequenced sample consisted of peripheral blood. The receptors were gathered from a middle-aged woman who had recovered from COVID-19.

V is TRBV5-1 and J is TRBJ1-2, with D possibly being TRBD1 (6 bases). Trimming took off 2 bases at V and 0 bases at J, with 8 bases between the two ends. Per the germline V gene, CDR1 is SGHRS and CDR2 is YFSETQ. The CDR3 contains 14 residues. This chain's CDR3 is CASSFGQTNYGYTF. The DNA for the CDR3 is TGCGCCAGCAGCTTCGGACAGACTAACTATGGCTACACCTTC.

This sequence joins TRBV29-1 and TRBJ2-3, with D uncertain. This CDR3 has 14 residues. V lost 7 bases, J lost 4 bases, and 18 bases lay in between. Germline CDR1 reads SQVTM; CDR2 reads ANQGSEA. The CDR3 spells CSAKYPGFPDTQYF. As DNA, the CDR3 is TGCAGCGCCAAATACCCCGGGTTTCCAGATACGCAGTATTTT.

The sample holds one count of this clone. The chain combines TRBV6-5 with TRBJ2-5, with 7 bases matching TRBD1. This CDR3 spans 14 amino acids. Germline CDR1 MNHEY, CDR2 SVGAGI. V was clipped by 5 bases and J by 5 bases; unmatched bases: 8. The CDR3 DNA is TGTGCCAGCAGTCTGACAGGGTTAGGGGAGACCCAGTACTTC. Translated: CASSLTGLGETQYF.

This rearrangement joins TRBV3-1 (or the pseudogene TRBV3-2) to TRBJ1-2, with unresolved D. The CDR3 is made up of 13 amino acids. Looked up from germline, CDR1 is LGHDT and CDR2 is YNNKEL (reference sequence). V was trimmed by 1 base and J by 7 bases, leaving 10 bases between them. CDR3 DNA: TGTGCCAGCAGCCAAGCCCGGGTGGGTGGCTACACCTTC. The encoded protein is CASSQARVGGYTF.